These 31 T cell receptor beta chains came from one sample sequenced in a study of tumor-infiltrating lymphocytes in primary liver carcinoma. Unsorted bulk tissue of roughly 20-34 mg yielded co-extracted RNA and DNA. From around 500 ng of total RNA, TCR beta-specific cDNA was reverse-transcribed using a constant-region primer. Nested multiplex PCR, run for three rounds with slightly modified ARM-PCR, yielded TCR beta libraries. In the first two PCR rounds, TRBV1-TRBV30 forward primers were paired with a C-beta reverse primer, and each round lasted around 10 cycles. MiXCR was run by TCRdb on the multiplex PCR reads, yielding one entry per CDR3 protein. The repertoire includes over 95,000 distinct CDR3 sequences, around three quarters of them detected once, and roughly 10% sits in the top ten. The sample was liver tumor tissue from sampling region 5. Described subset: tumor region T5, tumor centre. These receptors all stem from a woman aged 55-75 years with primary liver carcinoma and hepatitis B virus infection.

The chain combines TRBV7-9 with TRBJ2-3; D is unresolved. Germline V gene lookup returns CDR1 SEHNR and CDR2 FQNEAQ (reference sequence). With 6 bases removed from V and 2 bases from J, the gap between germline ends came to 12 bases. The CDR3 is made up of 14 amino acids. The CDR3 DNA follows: TGTGCCAGCAGTCACTCGGCATTCACAGATACGCAGTATTTT. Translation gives CASSHSAFTDTQYF.

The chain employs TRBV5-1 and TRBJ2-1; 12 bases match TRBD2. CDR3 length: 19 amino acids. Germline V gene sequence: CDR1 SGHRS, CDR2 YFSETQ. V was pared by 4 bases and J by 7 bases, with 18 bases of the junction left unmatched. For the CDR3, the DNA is TGCGCCAGCAGCCTAACTCAGACTAGCGGGAGCAGGTTGAAGAATGAGCAGTTCTTC. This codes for CASSLTQTSGSRLKNEQFF.

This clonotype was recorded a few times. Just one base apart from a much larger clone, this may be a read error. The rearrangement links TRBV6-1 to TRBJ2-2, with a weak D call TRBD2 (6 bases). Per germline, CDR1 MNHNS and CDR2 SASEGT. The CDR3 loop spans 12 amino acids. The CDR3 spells CASAGNTGELSF. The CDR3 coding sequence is TGTGCCAGCGCGGGGAACACCGGGGAGCTGTCTTTT.

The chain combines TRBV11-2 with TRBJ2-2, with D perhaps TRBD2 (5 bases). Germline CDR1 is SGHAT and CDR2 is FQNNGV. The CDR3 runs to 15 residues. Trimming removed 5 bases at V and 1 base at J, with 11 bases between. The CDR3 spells CASSLTRVNTGELFF. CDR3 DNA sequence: TGTGCCAGCAGCCTTACTAGGGTGAACACCGGGGAGCTGTTTTTT.

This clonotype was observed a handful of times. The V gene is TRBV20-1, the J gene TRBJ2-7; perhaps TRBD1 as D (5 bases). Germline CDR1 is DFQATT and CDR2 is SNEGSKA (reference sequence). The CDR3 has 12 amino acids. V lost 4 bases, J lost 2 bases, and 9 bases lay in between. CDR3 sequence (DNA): TGCAGTGCTACCGGACACGCCTACGAGCAGTACTTC. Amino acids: CSATGHAYEQYF.

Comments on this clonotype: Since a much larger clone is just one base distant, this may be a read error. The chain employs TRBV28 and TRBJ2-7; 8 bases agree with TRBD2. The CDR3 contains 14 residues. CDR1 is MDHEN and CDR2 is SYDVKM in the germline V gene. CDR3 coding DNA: TGTGCCAGCAGGGGGGAGCGGGAGTATTACGAGCGGTACTTC. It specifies CASRGEREYYERYF.

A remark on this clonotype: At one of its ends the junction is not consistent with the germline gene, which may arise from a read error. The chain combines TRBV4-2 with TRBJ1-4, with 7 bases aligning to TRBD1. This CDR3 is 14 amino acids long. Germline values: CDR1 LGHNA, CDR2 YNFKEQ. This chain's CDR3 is CTSSSGGEDEKLFF. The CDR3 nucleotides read TGTACCAGTAGCTCAGGGGGAGAGGATGAAAAACTGTTTTTT.

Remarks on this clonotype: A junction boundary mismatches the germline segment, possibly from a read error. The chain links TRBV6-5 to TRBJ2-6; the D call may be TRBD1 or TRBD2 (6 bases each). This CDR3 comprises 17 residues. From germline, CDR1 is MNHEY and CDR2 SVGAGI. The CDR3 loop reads CASSYTMGAWGANVPTF. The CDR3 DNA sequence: TGTGCCAGCAGTTACACGATGGGGGCGTGGGGGGCCAACGTCCCGACTTTC.

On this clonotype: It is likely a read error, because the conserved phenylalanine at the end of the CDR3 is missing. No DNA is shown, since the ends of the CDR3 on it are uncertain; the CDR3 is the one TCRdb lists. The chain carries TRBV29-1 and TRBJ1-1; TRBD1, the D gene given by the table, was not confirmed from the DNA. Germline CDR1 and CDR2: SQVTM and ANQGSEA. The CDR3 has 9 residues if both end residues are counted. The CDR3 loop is CCGGDEALL.

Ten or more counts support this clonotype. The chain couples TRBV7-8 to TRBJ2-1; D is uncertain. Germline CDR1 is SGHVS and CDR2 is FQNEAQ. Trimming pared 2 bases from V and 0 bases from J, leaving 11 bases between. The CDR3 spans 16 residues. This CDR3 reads CASSLRLDSSYNEQFF. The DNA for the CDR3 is TGTGCCAGCAGCTTACGTTTAGATAGCTCCTACAATGAGCAGTTCTTC. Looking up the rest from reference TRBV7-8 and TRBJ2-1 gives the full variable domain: GAGVSQSPRYKVAKRGQDVALRCDPISGHVSLFWYQQALGQGPEFLTYFQNEAQLDKSGLPSDRFFAERPEGSVSTLKIQRTQQEDSAVYLCASSLRLDSSYNEQFFGPGTRLTVL.

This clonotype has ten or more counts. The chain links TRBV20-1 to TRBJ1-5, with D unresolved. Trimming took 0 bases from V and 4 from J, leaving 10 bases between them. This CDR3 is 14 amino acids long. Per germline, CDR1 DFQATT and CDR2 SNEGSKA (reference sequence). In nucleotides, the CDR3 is TGCAGTGCTAGAGATCTGAGGGAGAATCAGCCCCAGCATTTT. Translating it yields CSARDLRENQPQHF.

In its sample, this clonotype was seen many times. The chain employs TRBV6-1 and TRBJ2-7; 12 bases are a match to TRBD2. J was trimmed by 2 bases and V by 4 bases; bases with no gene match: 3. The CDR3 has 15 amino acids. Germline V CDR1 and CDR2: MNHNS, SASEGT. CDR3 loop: CASSAPSGRAYEQYF. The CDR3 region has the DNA TGTGCCAGCAGTGCCCCTAGCGGGAGGGCCTACGAGCAGTACTTC.

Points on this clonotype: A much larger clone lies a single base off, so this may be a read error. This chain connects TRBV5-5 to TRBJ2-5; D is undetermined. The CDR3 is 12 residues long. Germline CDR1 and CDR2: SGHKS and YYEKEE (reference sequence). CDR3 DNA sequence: TGTGTCAGCAGCTTGCAAGTAGAGACCCAGTACTTC. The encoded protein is CVSSLQVETQYF.

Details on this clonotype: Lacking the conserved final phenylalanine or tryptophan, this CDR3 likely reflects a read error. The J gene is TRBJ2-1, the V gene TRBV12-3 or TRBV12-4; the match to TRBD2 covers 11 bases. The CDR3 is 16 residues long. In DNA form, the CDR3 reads TGTGCCAGCAGTTTTTCAGGGACTAGCGGAGACAATGAACAGTTCTGC. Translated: CASSFSGTSGDNEQFC.

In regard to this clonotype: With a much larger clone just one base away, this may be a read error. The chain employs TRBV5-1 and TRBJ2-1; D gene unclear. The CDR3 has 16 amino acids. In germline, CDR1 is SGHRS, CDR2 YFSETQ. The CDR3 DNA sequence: TGCGCCATCAGCTTGGCCTTCGGAGTTGCCTACAATGAGCAGTTCTTC. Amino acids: CAISLAFGVAYNEQFF.

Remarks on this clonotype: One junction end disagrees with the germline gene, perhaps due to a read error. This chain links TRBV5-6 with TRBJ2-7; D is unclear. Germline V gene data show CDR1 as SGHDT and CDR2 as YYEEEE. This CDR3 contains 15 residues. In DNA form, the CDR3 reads TGTGCCAGCAACTTGGGCAGAAGAAGCTCCTACGAGAAGTACTTC. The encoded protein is CASNLGRRSSYEKYF.

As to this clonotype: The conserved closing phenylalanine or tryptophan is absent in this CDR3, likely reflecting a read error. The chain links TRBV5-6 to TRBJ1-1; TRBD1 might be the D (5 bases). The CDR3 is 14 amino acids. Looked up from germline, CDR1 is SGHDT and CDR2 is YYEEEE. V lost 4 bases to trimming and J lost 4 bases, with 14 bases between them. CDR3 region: CASSLRGEATEAFI. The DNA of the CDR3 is TGTGCCAGCAGCCTGAGGGGCGAAGCCACTGAAGCTTTCATT.

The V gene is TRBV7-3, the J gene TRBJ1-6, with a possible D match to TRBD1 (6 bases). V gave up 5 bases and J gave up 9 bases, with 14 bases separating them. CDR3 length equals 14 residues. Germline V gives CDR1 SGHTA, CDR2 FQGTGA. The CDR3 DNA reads TGTGCCAGCAGCCTAGAAGGGGGAGGTTCACCCCTCCACTTT. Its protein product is CASSLEGGGSPLHF. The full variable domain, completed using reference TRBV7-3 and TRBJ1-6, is GAGVSQTPSNKVTEKGKYVELRCDPISGHTALYWYRQSLGQGPEFLIYFQGTGAADDSGLPNDRFFAVRPEGSVSTLKIQRTERGDSAVYLCASSLEGGGSPLHFGNGTRLTVT.

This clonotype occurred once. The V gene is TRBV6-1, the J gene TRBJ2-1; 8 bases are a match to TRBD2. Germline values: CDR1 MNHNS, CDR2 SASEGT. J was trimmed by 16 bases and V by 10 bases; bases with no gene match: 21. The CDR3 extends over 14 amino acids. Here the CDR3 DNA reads TGTGCCACCAGAGCGGGGGACTCCTACAATGGCCACTTCTTC. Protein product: CATRAGDSYNGHFF.

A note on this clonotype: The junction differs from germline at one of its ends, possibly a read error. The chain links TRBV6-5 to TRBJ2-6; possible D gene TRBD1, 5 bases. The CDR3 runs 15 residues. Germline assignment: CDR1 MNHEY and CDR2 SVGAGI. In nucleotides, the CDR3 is TGTGCTAGCAGTACGCAGGGTGCCGGGGCCAACGTCCTGACTTTC. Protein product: CASSTQGAGANVLTF.

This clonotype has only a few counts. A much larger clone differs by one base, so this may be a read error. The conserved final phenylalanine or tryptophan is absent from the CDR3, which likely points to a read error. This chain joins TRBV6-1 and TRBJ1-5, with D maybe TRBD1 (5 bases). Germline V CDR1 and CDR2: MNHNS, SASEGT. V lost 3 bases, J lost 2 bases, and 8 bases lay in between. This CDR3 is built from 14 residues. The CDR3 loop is CASSESRGNQPQHL. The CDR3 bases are TGTGCCAGCAGTGAGAGCAGGGGCAATCAGCCCCAGCATTTA.

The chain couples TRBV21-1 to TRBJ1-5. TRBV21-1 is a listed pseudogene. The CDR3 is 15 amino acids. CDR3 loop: CANSKGIRRNQPQHF. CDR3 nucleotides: TGTGCCAACAGCAAAGGGATACGCCGCAATCAGCCCCAGCATTTT.

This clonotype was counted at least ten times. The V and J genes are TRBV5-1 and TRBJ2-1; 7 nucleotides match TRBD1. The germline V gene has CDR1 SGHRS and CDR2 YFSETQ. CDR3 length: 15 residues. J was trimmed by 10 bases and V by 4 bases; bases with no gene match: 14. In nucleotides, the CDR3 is TGCGCCAGCAGCCCGGGGACAGCGGCGGCGGCGGAGCAGTTCTTC. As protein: CASSPGTAAAAEQFF. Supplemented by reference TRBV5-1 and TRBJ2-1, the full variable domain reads KAGVTQTPRYLIKTRGQQVTLSCSPISGHRSVSWYQQTPGQGLQFLFEYFSETQRNKGNFPGRFSGRQFSNSRSEMNVSTLELGDSALYLCASSPGTAAAAEQFFGPGTRLTVL.

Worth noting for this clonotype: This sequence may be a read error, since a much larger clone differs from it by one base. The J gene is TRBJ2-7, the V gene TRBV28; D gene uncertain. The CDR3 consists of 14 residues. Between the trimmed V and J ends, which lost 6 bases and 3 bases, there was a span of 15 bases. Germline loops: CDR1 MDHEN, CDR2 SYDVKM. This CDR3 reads CASSRTHERYEQYF. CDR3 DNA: TGTGCCAGCAGCCGGACCCACGAACGCTACGAGCAGTACTTC.

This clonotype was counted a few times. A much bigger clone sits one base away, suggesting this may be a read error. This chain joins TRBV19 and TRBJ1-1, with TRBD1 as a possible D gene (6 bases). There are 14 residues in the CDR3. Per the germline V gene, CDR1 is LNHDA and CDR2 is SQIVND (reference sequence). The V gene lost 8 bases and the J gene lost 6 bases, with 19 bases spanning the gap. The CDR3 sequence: CASWGRGRGAEAFF. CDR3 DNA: TGTGCCAGTTGGGGGCGGGGACGTGGCGCTGAAGCTTTCTTT.

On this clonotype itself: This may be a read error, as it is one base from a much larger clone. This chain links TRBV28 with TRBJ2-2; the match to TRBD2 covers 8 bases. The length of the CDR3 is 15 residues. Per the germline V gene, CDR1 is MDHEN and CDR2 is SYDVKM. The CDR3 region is CACSVAGRDTGELFF. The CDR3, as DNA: TGTGCCTGCAGTGTAGCGGGACGCGACACCGGGGAGCTGTTTTTT. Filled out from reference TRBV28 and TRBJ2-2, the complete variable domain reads DVKVTQSSRYLVKRTGEKVFLECVQDMDHENMFWYRQDPGLGLRLIYFSYDVKMKEKGDIPEGYSVSREKKERFSLILESASTNQTSMYLCACSVAGRDTGELFFGEGSRLTVL.

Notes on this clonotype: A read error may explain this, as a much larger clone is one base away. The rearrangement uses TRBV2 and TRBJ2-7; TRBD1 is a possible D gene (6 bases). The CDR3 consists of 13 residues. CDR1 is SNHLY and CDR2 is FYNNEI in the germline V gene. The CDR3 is CASSGTGIYGQYF. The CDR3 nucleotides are TGTGCCAGCAGTGGAACAGGGATATACGGGCAGTACTTC.

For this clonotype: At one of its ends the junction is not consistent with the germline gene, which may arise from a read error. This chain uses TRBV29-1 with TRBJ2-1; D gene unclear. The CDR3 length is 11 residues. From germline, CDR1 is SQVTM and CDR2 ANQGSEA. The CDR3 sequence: CTVETYNEQFF. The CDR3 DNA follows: TGCACCGTTGAGACCTACAACGAGCAGTTCTTC.

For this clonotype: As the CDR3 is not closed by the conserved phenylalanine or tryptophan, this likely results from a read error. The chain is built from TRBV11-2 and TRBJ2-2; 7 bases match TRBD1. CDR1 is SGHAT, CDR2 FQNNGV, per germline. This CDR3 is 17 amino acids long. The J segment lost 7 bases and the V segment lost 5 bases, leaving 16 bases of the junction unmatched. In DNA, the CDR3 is TGTGCCAGCAGCCTCAGATCGATTGGGGACAGATGCGGGGAGCTGTTTTAT. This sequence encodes CASSLRSIGDRCGELFY.

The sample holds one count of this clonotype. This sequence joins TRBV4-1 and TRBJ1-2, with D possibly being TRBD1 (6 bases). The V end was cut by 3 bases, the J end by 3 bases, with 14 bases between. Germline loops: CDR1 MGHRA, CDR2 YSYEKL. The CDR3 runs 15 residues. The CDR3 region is CASSHIGTRYYGYTF. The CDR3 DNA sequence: TGCGCCAGCAGCCACATCGGGACACGGTACTATGGCTACACCTTC.

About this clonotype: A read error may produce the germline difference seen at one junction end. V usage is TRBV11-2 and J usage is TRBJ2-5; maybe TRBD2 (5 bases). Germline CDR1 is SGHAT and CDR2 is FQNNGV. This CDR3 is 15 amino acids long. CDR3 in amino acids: CTSSTRPSEGETQYF. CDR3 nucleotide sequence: TGTACCAGCAGCACCCGACCCAGCGAGGGAGAAACCCAGTACTTC. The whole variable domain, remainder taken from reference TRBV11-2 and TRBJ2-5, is EAGVAQSPRYKIIEKRQSVAFWCNPISGHATLYWYQQILGQGPKLLIQFQNNGVVDDSQLPKDRFSAERLKGVDSTLKIQPAKLEDSAVYLCTSSTRPSEGETQYFGPGTRLLVL.